This T cell receptor (beta chain) is from a study of control samples from healthy donors and cancer patients. Sequencing used immunoSEQ multiplex PCR; TCRdb keeps in-frame clones, though not all of them. The sample records some 160,000 clones, approximately 94% being singletons. The CDR3 covers 14 residues. Germline values: CDR1 SQVTM, CDR2 ANQGSEA. V lost 4 bases to trimming and J lost 4 bases, with 14 bases between them. The sequenced sample consisted of blood. This clonotype was obtained from a woman aged 40 to 55 in good health. The chain employs TRBV29-1 and TRBJ1-3; no definite D call. CDR3 sequence (DNA): TGCAGCGTTGGTACGGGGTCTACCGGAAACACCATATATTTT. It yields the protein CSVGTGSTGNTIYF. Full variable domain (missing parts from reference TRBV29-1 and TRBJ1-3): SAVISQKPSRDICQRGTSLTIQCQVDSQVTMMFWYRQQPGQSLTLIATANQGSEATYESGFVIDKFPISRPNLTFSTLTVSNMSPEDSSIYLCSVGTGSTGNTIYFGEGSWLTVV.